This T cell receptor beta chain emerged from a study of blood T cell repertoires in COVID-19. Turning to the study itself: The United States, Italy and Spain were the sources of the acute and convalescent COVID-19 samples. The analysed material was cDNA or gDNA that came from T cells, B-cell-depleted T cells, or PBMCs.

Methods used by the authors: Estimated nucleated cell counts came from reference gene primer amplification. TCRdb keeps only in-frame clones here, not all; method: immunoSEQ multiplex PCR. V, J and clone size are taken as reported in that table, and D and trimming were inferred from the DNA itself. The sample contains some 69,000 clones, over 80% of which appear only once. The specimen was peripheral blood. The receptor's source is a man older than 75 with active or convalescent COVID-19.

The CDR3 here is CAISEISGTGEPAYF. In DNA form, the CDR3 reads TGTGCCATCAGTGAGATTTCCGGGACAGGGGAACCGGCGTACTTC. The chain employs TRBV10-3 and TRBJ2-7; TRBD1 agrees at 10 bases. This CDR3 is built from 15 residues. CDR1 is ENHRY, CDR2 SYGVKD, per germline. J gave up 12 bases and V 2 bases, and 13 bases lay outside the gene matches.